This TCR beta chain was captured by sequencing in a study of post-analysis software for immune sequencing data. The wider study: Progressive-relapsing, secondary progressive and relapsing-remitting multiple sclerosis were among the disease courses included. Findings of the study overall: By F measure, samples from a shared preparation batch strongly co-clustered. Compared against controls, patients with multiple sclerosis displayed significantly lower normalized Chao1 diversity. In patients, TRBV5-6, TRBV5-1 and TRBV20-1 belonged to roughly 5 TRBV segments found more frequently than in controls.

Prepared libraries of TCR beta cDNA carried unique molecular identifiers. The T cell input of about 1 to 10 million gave a few hundred thousand cDNA molecules. Via MiXCR, TCRdb re-called the PCR reads, giving one row per CDR3 protein. The table records 350,000 to 500,000 distinct CDR3 sequences, approximately 37% of them present only once. The germline V and J ends were trimmed by 1 base and 2 bases, with 10 bases remaining between them. The CDR3 length is 15 residues. Germline CDR1 and CDR2: MNHEY and SVGAGI. This clonotype was detected only a few times. Antigen: not known. The specimen sequenced was blood. The origin of this receptor is a girl aged 2-15 years with multiple sclerosis. The chain is built from TRBV6-5 and TRBJ2-3; D perhaps matches TRBD1 (6 bases). The CDR3 DNA follows: TGTGCCAGCAGTTACTTTGGACAGAACACAGATACGCAGTATTTT. Its translation is CASSYFGQNTDTQYF.